This section outlines one T cell receptor beta chain sequence together with its context. Its antigen is still unknown. The data originate from a study of T cell responses to AZD1222 COVID-19 vaccine. General observations from the study: At baseline, seropositivity was found in only a handful of AZD1222 recipients. There were repertoire samples only from the period after the peak T cell response. Recipients of two AZD1222 doses showed rising Spike-specific TCR breadth and depth. Mostly white British, mostly female donors; authors suggested clonal diversity may be underestimated.

The assay was immunoSEQ multiplex PCR, and TCRdb's table has in-frame clones only and misses some. The sample includes around 140,000 clones, around 94% seen only once; the top ten take 9% to 15%. The V end lost 5 bases, the J end lost 0 bases, and 14 bases lay between the germline ends. Germline lookup yields CDR1 MNHEY and CDR2 SVGEGT. CDR3 length: 15 residues. The sequence derives from an adult who had recovered from COVID-19. This chain links TRBV6-2 or TRBV6-3 with TRBJ2-7; a possible D gene is TRBD2 (7 bases). This specimen consisted of peripheral blood, obtained after recovery from COVID-19. CDR3 nucleotide sequence: TGTGCCAGCAGTGGGGGGGCAGGTAGCTCCTACGAGCAGTACTTC. Amino acid sequence: CASSGGAGSSYEQYF.